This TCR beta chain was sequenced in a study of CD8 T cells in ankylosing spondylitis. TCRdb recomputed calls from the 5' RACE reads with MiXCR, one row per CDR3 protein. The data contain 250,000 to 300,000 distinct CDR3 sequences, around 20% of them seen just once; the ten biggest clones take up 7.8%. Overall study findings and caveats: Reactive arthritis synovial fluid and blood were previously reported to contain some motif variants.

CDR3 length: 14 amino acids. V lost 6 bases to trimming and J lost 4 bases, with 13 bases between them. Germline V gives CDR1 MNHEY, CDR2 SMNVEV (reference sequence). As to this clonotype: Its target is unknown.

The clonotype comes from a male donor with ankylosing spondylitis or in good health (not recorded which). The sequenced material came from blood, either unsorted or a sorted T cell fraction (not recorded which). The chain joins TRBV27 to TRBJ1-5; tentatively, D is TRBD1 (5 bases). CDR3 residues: CASSQGGANQPQHF. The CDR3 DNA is TGTGCCAGCAGCCAGGGAGGGGCAAATCAGCCCCAGCATTTT.